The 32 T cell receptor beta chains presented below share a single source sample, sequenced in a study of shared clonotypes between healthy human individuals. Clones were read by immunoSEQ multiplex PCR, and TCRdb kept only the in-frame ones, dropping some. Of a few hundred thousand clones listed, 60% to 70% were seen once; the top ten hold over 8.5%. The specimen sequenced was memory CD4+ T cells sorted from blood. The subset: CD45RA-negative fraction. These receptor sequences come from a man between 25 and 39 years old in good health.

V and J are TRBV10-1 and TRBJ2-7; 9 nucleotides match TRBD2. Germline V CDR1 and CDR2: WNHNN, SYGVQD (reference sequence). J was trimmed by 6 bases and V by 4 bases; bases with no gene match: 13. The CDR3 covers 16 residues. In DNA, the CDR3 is TGCGCCAGCAGTGCTTTAGCGGGAGTGGGACATGGCGAGCAGTACTTC. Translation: CASSALAGVGHGEQYF.

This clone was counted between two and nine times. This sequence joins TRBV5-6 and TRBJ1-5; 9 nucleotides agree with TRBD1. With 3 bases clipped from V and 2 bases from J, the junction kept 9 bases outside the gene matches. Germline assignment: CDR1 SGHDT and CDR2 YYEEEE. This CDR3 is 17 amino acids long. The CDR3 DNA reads TGTGCCAGCAGCTCGAACAGGGGGCTGTTGGGCAATCAGCCCCAGCATTTT. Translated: CASSSNRGLLGNQPQHF.

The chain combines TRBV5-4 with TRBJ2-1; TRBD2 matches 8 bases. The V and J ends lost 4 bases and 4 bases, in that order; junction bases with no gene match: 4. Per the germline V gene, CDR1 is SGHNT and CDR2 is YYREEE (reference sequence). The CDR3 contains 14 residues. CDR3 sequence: CASSPQRGYNEQFF. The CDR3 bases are TGTGCCAGCAGCCCCCAGCGGGGGTACAATGAGCAGTTCTTC. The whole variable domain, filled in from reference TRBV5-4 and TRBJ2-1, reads ETGVTQSPTHLIKTRGQQVTLRCSSQSGHNTVSWYQQALGQGPQFIFQYYREEENGRGNFPPRFSGLQFPNYSSELNVNALELDDSALYLCASSPQRGYNEQFFGPGTRLTVL.

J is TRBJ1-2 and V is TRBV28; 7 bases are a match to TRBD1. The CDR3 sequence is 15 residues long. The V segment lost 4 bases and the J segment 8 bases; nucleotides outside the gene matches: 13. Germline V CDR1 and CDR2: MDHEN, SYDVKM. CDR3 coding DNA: TGTGCCAGCAGTTCCCCCGGGACGGCGACAGGGGGCTACACCTTC. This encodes CASSSPGTATGGYTF.

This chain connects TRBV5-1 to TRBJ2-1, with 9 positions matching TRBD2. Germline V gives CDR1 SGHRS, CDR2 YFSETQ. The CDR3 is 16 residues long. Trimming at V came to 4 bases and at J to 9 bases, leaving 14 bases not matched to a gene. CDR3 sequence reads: CASSPDVAGVSSEQFF. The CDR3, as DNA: TGCGCCAGCAGCCCGGACGTAGCGGGAGTGAGTAGTGAGCAGTTCTTC.

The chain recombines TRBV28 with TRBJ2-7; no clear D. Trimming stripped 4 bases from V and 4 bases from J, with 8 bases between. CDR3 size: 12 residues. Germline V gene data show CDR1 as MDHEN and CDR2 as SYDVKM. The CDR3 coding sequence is TGTGCCAGCAGTTATGACTCATACGAGCAGTACTTC. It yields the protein CASSYDSYEQYF. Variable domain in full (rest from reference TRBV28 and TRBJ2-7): DVKVTQSSRYLVKRTGEKVFLECVQDMDHENMFWYRQDPGLGLRLIYFSYDVKMKEKGDIPEGYSVSREKKERFSLILESASTNQTSMYLCASSYDSYEQYFGPGTRLTVT.

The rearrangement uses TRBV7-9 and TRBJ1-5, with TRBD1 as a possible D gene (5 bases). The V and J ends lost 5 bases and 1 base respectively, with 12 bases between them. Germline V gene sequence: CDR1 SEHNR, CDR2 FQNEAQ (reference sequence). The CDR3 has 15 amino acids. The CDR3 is CASSPRGDSNQPQHF. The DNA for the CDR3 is TGTGCCAGCAGCCCTAGGGGTGACAGCAATCAGCCCCAGCATTTT.

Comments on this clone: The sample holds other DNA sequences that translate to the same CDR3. The CDR3 coding sequence is TGTGCCAGCAGCTTATGGTTAGCGGGAGAGTACAATGAGCAGTTCTTC. Residues: CASSLWLAGEYNEQFF. V is TRBV7-9 and J is TRBJ2-1; the match to TRBD2 covers 9 bases. CDR3 length equals 16 residues. Trimming took 2 bases from V and 4 from J; bases not matched to a gene: 6. The V gene's germline CDR1 is SEHNR and CDR2 FQNEAQ (reference sequence).

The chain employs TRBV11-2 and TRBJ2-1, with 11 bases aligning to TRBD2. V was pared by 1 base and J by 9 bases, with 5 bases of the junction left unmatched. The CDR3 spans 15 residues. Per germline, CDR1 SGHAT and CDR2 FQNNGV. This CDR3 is CASSLVLLAGVEQFF. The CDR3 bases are TGTGCCAGCAGCTTAGTCTTACTAGCGGGAGTTGAGCAGTTCTTC. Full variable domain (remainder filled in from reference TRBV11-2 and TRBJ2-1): EAGVAQSPRYKIIEKRQSVAFWCNPISGHATLYWYQQILGQGPKLLIQFQNNGVVDDSQLPKDRFSAERLKGVDSTLKIQPAKLEDSAVYLCASSLVLLAGVEQFFGPGTRLTVL.

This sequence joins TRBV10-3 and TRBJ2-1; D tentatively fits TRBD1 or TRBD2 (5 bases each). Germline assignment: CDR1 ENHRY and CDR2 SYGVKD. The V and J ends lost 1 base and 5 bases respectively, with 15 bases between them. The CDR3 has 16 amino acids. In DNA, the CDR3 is TGTGCCATCAGTGAGTGGGGACCTACAGTTAACAATGAGCAGTTCTTC. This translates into CAISEWGPTVNNEQFF.

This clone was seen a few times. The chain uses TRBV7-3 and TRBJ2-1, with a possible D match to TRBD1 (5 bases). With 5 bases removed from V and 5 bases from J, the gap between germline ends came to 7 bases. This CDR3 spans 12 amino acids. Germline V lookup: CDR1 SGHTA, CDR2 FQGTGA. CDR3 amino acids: CASSQGNNEQFF. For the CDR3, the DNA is TGTGCCAGCAGCCAGGGAAACAATGAGCAGTTCTTC.

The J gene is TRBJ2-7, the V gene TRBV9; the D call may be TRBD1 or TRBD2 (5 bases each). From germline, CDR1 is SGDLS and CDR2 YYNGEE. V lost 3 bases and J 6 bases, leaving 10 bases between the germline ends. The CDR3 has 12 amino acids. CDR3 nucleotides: TGTGCCAGCAGCGCCGCAGGGAGCGAGCAGTACTTC. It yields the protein CASSAAGSEQYF.

The CDR3: CASSLAYGSSYEQYF. CDR3 nucleotide sequence: TGTGCCAGCAGCTTAGCGTATGGGAGCTCCTACGAGCAGTACTTC. The J gene is TRBJ2-7, the V gene TRBV7-2; possibly TRBD2 for D (5 bases). This CDR3 has 15 amino acids. Trimming cost V 0 bases and J 0 bases, with 9 bases left between them. The germline V gene encodes CDR1 SGHTA and CDR2 FQGNSA.

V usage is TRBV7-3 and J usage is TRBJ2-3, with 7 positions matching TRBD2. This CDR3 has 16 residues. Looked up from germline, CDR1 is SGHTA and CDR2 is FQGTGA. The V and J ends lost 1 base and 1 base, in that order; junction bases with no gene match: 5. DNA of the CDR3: TGTGCCAGCAGCTTAAGCGGGGGAGGAGGCACAGATACGCAGTATTTT. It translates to CASSLSGGGGTDTQYF.

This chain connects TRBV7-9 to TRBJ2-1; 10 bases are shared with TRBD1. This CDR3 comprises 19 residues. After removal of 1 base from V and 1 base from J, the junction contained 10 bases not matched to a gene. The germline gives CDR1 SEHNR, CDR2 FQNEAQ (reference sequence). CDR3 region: CASSLGDRGHSDSYNEQFF. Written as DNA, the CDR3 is TGTGCCAGCAGCTTAGGAGACAGGGGGCATTCGGATTCCTACAATGAGCAGTTCTTC.

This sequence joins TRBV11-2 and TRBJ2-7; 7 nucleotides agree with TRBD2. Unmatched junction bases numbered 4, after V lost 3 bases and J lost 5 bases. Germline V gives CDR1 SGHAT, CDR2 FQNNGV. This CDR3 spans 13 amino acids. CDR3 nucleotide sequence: TGTGCCAGCAGCTTGTTCCTAGCGGACGAGCAGTACTTC. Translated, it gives CASSLFLADEQYF.

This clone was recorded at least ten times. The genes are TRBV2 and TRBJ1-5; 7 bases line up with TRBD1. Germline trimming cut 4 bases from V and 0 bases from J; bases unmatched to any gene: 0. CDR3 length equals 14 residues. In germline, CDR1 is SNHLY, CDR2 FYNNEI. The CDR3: CASSGDSSNQPQHF. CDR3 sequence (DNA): TGTGCCAGCAGTGGGGACAGTAGCAATCAGCCCCAGCATTTT.

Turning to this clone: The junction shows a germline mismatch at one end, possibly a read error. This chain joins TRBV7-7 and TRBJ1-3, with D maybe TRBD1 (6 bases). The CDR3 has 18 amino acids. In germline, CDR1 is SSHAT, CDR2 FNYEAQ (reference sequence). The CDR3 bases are TGTGCTAGCAGCCCGTCACAGGGATCAACTGGCTCTGGAAACACCATATATTTT. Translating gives CASSPSQGSTGSGNTIYF.

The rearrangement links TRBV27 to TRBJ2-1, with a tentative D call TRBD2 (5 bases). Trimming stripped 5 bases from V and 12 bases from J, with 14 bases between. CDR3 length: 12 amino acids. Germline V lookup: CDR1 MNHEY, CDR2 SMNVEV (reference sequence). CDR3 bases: TGTGCCAGCAGTGCGGACTCAGAACGGCAGTTCTTC. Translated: CASSADSERQFF.

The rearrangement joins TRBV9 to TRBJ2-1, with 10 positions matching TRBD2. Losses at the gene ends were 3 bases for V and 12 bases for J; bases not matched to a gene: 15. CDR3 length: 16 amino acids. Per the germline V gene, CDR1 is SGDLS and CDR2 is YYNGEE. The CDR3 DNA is TGTGCCAGCAGCGCCCATGGACTAGCGGACAGGGTGTCGCAGTTCTTC. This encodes CASSAHGLADRVSQFF.

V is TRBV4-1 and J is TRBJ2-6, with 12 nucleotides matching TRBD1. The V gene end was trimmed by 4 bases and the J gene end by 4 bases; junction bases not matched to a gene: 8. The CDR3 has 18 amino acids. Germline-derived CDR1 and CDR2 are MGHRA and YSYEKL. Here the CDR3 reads CASSLSGTGGSGANVLTF. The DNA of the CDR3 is TGCGCCAGCAGCCTATCCGGGACAGGGGGCTCAGGGGCCAACGTCCTGACTTTC.

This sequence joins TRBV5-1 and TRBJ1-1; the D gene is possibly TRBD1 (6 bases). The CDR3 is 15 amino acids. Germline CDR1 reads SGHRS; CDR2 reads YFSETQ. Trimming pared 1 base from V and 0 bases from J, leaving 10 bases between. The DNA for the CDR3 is TGCGCCAGCAGCTTGTACAGGGAGGTGAACACTGAAGCTTTCTTT. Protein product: CASSLYREVNTEAFF.

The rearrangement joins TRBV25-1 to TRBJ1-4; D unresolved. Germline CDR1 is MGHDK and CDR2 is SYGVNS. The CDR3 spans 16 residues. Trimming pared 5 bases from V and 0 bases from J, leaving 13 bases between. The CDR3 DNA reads TGTGCCAGCAGTCCCCAGAGGAGCCCAACTAATGAAAAACTGTTTTTT. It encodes CASSPQRSPTNEKLFF. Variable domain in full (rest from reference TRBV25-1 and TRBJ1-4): EADIYQTPRYLVIGTGKKITLECSQTMGHDKMYWYQQDPGMELHLIHYSYGVNSTEKGDLSSESTVSRIRTEHFPLTLESARPSHTSQYLCASSPQRSPTNEKLFFGSGTQLSVL.

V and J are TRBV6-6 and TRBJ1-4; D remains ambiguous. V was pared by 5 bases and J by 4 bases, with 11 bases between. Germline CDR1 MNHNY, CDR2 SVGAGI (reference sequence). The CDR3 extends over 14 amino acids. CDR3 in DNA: TGTGCCAGCAGTCAGGACGGATATAATGAAAAACTGTTTTTT. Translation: CASSQDGYNEKLFF.

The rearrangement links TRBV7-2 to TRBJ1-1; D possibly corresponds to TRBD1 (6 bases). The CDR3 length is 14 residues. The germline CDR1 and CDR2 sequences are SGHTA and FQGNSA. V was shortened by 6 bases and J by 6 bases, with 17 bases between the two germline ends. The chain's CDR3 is CASSKGAAGAEAFF. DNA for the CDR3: TGTGCCAGCAGTAAAGGAGCCGCAGGGGCTGAAGCTTTCTTT.

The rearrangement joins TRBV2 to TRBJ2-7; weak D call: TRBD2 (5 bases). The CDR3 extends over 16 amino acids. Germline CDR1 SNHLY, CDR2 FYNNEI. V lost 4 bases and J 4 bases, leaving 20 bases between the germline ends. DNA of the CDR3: TGTGCCAGCAGTGCGTTCGGATTGAGGACTTCTTACGAGCAGTACTTC. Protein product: CASSAFGLRTSYEQYF.

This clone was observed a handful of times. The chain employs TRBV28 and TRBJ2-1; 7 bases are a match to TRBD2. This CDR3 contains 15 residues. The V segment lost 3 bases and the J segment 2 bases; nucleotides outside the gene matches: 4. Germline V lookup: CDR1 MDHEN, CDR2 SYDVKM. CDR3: CASSFAGAPYNEQFF. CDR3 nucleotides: TGTGCCAGCAGTTTCGCGGGAGCGCCCTACAATGAGCAGTTCTTC. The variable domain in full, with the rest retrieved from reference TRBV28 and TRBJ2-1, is DVKVTQSSRYLVKRTGEKVFLECVQDMDHENMFWYRQDPGLGLRLIYFSYDVKMKEKGDIPEGYSVSREKKERFSLILESASTNQTSMYLCASSFAGAPYNEQFFGPGTRLTVL.

The CDR3 here is CASRTGASSSTDTQYF. DNA for the CDR3: TGTGCCAGCCGGACGGGGGCTAGCTCTAGCACAGATACGCAGTATTTT. The V gene is TRBV2, the J gene TRBJ2-3, with D perhaps TRBD1 or TRBD2 (6 bases each). CDR1 and CDR2 from the germline V gene are SNHLY and FYNNEI. V was trimmed by 8 bases and J by 0 bases, leaving 18 bases between them. This CDR3 has 16 residues.

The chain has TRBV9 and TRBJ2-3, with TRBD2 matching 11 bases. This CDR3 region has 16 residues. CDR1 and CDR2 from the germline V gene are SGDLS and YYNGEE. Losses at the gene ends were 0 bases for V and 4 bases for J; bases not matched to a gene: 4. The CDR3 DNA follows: TGTGCCAGCAGCGTAGGCATTAGCGGGAGGGCAGATACGCAGTATTTT. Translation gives CASSVGISGRADTQYF.

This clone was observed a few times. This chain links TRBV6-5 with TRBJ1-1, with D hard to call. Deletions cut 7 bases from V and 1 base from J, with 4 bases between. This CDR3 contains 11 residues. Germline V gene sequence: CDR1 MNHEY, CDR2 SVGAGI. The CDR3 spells CASMGNTEAFF. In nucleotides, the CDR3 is TGTGCCAGCATGGGGAACACTGAAGCTTTCTTT.

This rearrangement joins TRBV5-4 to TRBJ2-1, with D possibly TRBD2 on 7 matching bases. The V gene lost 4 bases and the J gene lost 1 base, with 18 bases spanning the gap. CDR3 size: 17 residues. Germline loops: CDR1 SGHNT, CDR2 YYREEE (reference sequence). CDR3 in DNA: TGTGCCAGCAGCGGGAGAGGAGGGGGACTATCCTACAATGAGCAGTTCTTC. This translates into CASSGRGGGLSYNEQFF.

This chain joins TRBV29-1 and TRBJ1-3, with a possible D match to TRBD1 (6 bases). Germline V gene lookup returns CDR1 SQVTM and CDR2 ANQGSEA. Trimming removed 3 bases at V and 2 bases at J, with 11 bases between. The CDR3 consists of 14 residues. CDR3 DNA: TGCAGCGTTGATGGGGGCGCCGCTGGAAACACCATATATTTT. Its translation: CSVDGGAAGNTIYF.